These 10 T cell receptor beta chains share one sample of origin, sequenced in a study of blood T cell repertoires in COVID-19. TCRdb's copy holds only in-frame clones and misses some; the assay was immunoSEQ multiplex PCR. The table has fewer than 250,000 clones, 80% to 90% seen once. Specimen: peripheral blood. The source of these receptors is a man between 25 and 39 years old with active or convalescent COVID-19.

The rearrangement joins TRBV11-2 to TRBJ2-3; D remains ambiguous. Germline values: CDR1 SGHAT, CDR2 FQNNGV. V was clipped by 5 bases and J by 4 bases, with 7 bases between them. The length of the CDR3 is 12 residues. The DNA for the CDR3 is TGTGCCAGCAGCCATCCCCCAGATACGCAGTATTTT. It codes for CASSHPPDTQYF.

The V and J genes are TRBV25-1 and TRBJ1-4; no clear D gene. V was cut by 5 bases and J by 8 bases, with 6 bases left in between. This CDR3 has 11 residues. Germline V gene lookup returns CDR1 MGHDK and CDR2 SYGVNS. The CDR3 region is CASSRLEKLFF. The CDR3 DNA is TGTGCCAGCAGTCGACTCGAAAAACTGTTTTTT. Full variable domain (remainder filled in from reference TRBV25-1 and TRBJ1-4): EADIYQTPRYLVIGTGKKITLECSQTMGHDKMYWYQQDPGMELHLIHYSYGVNSTEKGDLSSESTVSRIRTEHFPLTLESARPSHTSQYLCASSRLEKLFFGSGTQLSVL.

In this sample, this clone turned up a few times. The rearrangement links TRBV3-1 (or the pseudogene TRBV3-2) to TRBJ2-3; 14 positions match TRBD2. J lost 12 bases, V lost 1 base, and 3 bases had no gene match. The V gene's germline CDR1 is LGHDT and CDR2 YNNKEL (reference sequence). The CDR3 covers 14 residues. The CDR3 sequence is CASSQGTSGGTQYF. In DNA, the CDR3 is TGTGCCAGCAGCCAAGGGACTAGCGGGGGGACACAGTATTTT.

On this clone itself: A read error may account for a junction end that differs from germline. The gene calls are TRBV7-7 and TRBJ2-1, with D perhaps matching TRBD2 (7 bases). The CDR3 has 16 amino acids. CDR1 and CDR2 from the germline V gene are SSHAT and FNYEAQ (reference sequence). The CDR3 loop is CASSLGGGTTYNEQFF. DNA for the CDR3: TGTGCTAGCAGCTTAGGGGGGGGGACAACCTACAATGAGCAGTTCTTC.

This clone was seen just once. The chain recombines TRBV28 with TRBJ2-7, with D perhaps TRBD1 (5 bases). The V and J ends lost 4 bases and 10 bases respectively, with 14 bases between them. The CDR3 length is 12 residues. The germline gives CDR1 MDHEN, CDR2 SYDVKM. The CDR3 coding sequence is TGTGCCAGCAGTTCGACAGCAACACAACAGTACTTC. The encoded protein is CASSSTATQQYF. Filled out from reference TRBV28 and TRBJ2-7, the complete variable domain reads DVKVTQSSRYLVKRTGEKVFLECVQDMDHENMFWYRQDPGLGLRLIYFSYDVKMKEKGDIPEGYSVSREKKERFSLILESASTNQTSMYLCASSSTATQQYFGPGTRLTVT.

The V and J genes are TRBV6-2 or TRBV6-3 and TRBJ1-5, with 7 bases that match TRBD1. The germline V gene has CDR1 MNHEY and CDR2 SVGEGT. The length of the CDR3 is 15 residues. The V gene end was trimmed by 1 base and the J gene end by 4 bases; junction bases not matched to a gene: 4. DNA for the CDR3: TGTGCCAGCAGTTACTTAGGGACAGTAAATCAGCCCCAGCATTTT. Translated: CASSYLGTVNQPQHF.

J is TRBJ1-1 and V is TRBV25-1; 10 nucleotides line up with TRBD1. V lost 4 bases to trimming and J lost 4 bases; unmatched junction nucleotides: 3. CDR3 length: 14 amino acids. The germline CDR1 and CDR2 sequences are MGHDK and SYGVNS. CDR3 sequence: CASSVGTGVTEAFF. DNA of the CDR3: TGTGCCAGCAGTGTAGGGACAGGGGTCACTGAAGCTTTCTTT.

This clone has a handful of counts. The chain uses TRBV18 and TRBJ1-5, with 9 bases fitting TRBD1. There are 20 residues in the CDR3. Germline V gene data show CDR1 as KGHSH and CDR2 as LQKENI. Trimming removed 3 bases from V and 4 bases from J; junction bases left unmatched: 19. CDR3 sequence: CASSPGYFPGQGGRNQPQHF. In DNA, the CDR3 is TGTGCCAGCTCACCCGGTTACTTCCCGGGACAGGGAGGAAGGAATCAGCCCCAGCATTTT.

The CDR3 reads CASKSYTEAFF. The CDR3 region has the DNA TGTGCCAGCAAGAGTTACACTGAAGCTTTCTTT. The V gene is TRBV6-5, the J gene TRBJ1-1; the D is unclear. The CDR3 is 11 residues long. Germline CDR1 reads MNHEY; CDR2 reads SVGAGI. V shed 7 bases and J shed 3 bases, with 6 bases lying between them.

This clone was seen a handful of times. The chain is built from TRBV5-1 and TRBJ2-3; tentative D call: TRBD1 (5 bases). This CDR3 is built from 16 residues. From germline, CDR1 is SGHRS and CDR2 YFSETQ. Trimming took 1 base from V and 0 from J, leaving 12 bases between them. The DNA for the CDR3 is TGCGCCAGCAGCTTGACACAGGCCGAAAGCACAGATACGCAGTATTTT. Amino acids: CASSLTQAESTDTQYF. The full variable domain, rest sourced from reference TRBV5-1 and TRBJ2-3, is KAGVTQTPRYLIKTRGQQVTLSCSPISGHRSVSWYQQTPGQGLQFLFEYFSETQRNKGNFPGRFSGRQFSNSRSEMNVSTLELGDSALYLCASSLTQAESTDTQYFGPGTRLTVL.